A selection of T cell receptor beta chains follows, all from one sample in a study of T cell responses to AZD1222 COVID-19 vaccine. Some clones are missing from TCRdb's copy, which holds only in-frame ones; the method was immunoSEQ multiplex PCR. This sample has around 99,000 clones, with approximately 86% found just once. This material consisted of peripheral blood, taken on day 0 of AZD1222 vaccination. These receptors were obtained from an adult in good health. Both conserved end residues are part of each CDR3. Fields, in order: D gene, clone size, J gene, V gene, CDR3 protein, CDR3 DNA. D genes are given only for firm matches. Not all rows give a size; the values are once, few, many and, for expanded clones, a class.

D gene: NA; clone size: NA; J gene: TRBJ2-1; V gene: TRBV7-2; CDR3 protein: CASSLSAQAYNEQFF; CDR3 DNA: TGTGCCAGCAGCTTATCGGCACAAGCCTACAATGAGCAGTTCTTC
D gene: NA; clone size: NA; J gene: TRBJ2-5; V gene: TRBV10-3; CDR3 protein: CAISESKEGGDQETQYF; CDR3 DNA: TGTGCCATCAGTGAGTCTAAGGAGGGGGGGGATCAAGAGACCCAGTACTTC
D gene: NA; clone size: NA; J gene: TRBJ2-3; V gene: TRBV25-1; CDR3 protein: CASSSTSTDTQYF; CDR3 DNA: TGTGCCAGCAGCTCTACTAGCACAGATACGCAGTATTTT
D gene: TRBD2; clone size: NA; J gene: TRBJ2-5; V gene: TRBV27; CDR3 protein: CASSLLGLASQETQYF; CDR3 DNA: TGTGCCAGCAGTTTATTGGGACTAGCGAGTCAAGAGACCCAGTACTTC
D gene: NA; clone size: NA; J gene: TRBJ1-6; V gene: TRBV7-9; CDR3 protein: CASSSTVSGVNSPLHF; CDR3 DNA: TGTGCCAGCAGTTCGACGGTATCAGGGGTTAATTCACCCCTCCACTTT
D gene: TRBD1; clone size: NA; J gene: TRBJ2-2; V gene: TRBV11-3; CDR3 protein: CASSLGQGTGELFF; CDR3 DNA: TGTGCCAGCAGCTTAGGACAGGGCACCGGGGAGCTGTTTTTT
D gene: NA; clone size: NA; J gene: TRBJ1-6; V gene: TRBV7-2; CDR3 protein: CASSLVLGITPSPLHF; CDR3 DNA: TGTGCCAGCAGCTTAGTACTTGGGATAACTCCCTCACCCCTCCACTTT
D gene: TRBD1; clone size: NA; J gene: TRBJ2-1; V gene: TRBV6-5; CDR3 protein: CASSLTGGSEQFF; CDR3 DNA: TGTGCCAGCAGCCTGACAGGGGGCAGTGAGCAGTTCTTC
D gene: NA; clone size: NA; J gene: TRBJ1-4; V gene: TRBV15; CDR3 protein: CATSRDYAGSNEKLFF; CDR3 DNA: TGTGCCACCAGCAGAGATTACGCGGGGTCTAATGAAAAACTGTTTTTT
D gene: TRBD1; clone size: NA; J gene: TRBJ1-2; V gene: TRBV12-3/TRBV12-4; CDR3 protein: CASKRTGGEYYTF; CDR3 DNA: TGTGCCAGCAAAAGGACAGGCGGCGAGTACTACACCTTC
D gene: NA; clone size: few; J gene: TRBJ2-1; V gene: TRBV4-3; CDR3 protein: CASSLLGEDEQFF; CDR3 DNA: TGCGCCAGCAGCCTCTTGGGGGAGGATGAGCAGTTCTTC
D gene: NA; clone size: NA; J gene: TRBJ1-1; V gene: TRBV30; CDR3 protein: CAWKGSLNTEAFF; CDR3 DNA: TGTGCCTGGAAGGGCAGCTTGAACACTGAAGCTTTCTTT